This section outlines one TCR beta chain sequence together with its context. These data come from a study of blood T cell repertoires in COVID-19. Looking at the study overall: Material from acute and convalescent COVID-19 was sourced from the United States, Italy and Spain. PBMCs, B-cell-depleted T cells, or T cells provided the cDNA or gDNA that made up the material.

V was shortened by 0 bases and J by 7 bases, with 15 bases between the two germline ends. Germline V gives CDR1 MNHEY, CDR2 SVGAGI. This CDR3 is built from 16 residues. Original processing notes: Reference gene primers were amplified, and this amplification served to estimate nucleated cell counts. Measured with immunoSEQ multiplex PCR; TCRdb has only the in-frame clones, and not every one. Clone size and the V and J calls come from that table; the DNA yielded D and trimming. The table records about 120,000 clones, about 85% of them present only once. The chain carries TRBV6-5 and TRBJ2-2, with unresolved D. The TCR originated in a man aged 35-49 years with acute or convalescent COVID-19. Sample: peripheral blood. In DNA form, the CDR3 reads TGTGCCAGCAGTTACTCGGTTGGTGCGTTCGGCGGGGAGCTGTTTTTT. Amino acid sequence: CASSYSVGAFGGELFF.